The clone carrying this TCR beta chain is a singleton in its sample. Antigen: not known. Both 60 Vbeta primers and 13 Jbeta primers went into the PCR. The protocol was immunoSEQ multiplex PCR, while the TCRdb copy is restricted to in-frame clones and leaves out a portion. The table shows 140,000 to 150,000 clones, with 60% to 80% occurring only once. This entry belongs to a study of cytomegalovirus exposure and HLA in healthy donors. Regarding the study as a whole: A previous analysis found most TCR beta V segments productive roughly 87% or roughly 30% of the time.

This CDR3 comprises 15 residues. From germline, CDR1 is SNHLY and CDR2 FYNNEI. V lost 6 bases and J lost 0, with 9 bases in between. The clonotype originates from a woman in her 40s in good health and CMV-seropositive. The chain uses TRBV2 and TRBJ1-6, with a tentative D call TRBD1 (6 bases). The material sequenced was PBMCs. This CDR3 is CASRDSSSYNSPLHF. The CDR3 region has the DNA TGTGCCAGCAGGGACAGCAGCTCCTATAATTCACCCCTCCACTTT.